This T cell receptor (beta chain) derives from a study of neurological immune-mediated disorders. This clonotype was observed at least ten times. Its antigen is not known. Findings of the study overall: Phylogenetically, 18 of 34 multiple sclerosis patients' repertoires fell into one related-CDR3 cluster, a possible signature. HTLV-1-associated myelopathy had the most TCR clonal expansion, and multiple sclerosis had the least, less than healthy controls.

With 10-nucleotide random UMIs, 5'RACE was used to make the cDNA. TCRdb recomputed calls from the 5' RACE reads with MiXCR, one row per CDR3 protein. Here the sample spans 42,000 or so distinct CDR3 sequences, approximately 2.4% being singletons. V lost 5 bases and J 2 bases, leaving 10 bases between the germline ends. Germline CDR1 SSHAT, CDR2 FNYEAQ (reference sequence). The CDR3 spans 14 residues. V and J are TRBV7-7 and TRBJ1-3; a weak D match, TRBD1 (5 bases). Sample: PBMCs. The sequence was collected from a man aged 25-40 years with multiple sclerosis. Written as DNA, the CDR3 is TGTGCCAGCAGCCCCGAGGGGCCTGGAAACACCATATATTTT. Translated: CASSPEGPGNTIYF.